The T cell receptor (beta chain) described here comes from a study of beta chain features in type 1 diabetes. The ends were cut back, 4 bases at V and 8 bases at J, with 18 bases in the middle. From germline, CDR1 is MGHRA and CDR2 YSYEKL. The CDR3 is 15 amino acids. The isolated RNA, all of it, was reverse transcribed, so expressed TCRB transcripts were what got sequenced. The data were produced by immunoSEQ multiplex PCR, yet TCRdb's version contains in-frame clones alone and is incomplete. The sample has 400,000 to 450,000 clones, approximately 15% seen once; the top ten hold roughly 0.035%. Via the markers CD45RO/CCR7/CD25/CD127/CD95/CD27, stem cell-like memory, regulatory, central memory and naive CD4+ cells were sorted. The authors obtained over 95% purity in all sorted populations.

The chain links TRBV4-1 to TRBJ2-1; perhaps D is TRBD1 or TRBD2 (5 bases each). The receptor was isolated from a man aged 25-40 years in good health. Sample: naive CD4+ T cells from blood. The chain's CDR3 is CASSLIGTAGDEQFF. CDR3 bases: TGCGCCAGCAGCCTAATTGGGACGGCCGGGGATGAGCAGTTCTTC.